This T cell receptor beta chain originates from a study of blood T cell repertoires in COVID-19. The overall study: T cells, B-cell-depleted T cells, or PBMCs supplied cDNA or gDNA.

As originally analysed: Reference gene primers were amplified, and this amplification served to estimate nucleated cell counts. Sequencing used immunoSEQ multiplex PCR; TCRdb keeps in-frame clones, though not all of them. The V and J calls and clone size are taken from that table; D and trimming were inferred from the DNA. The sample lists about 210,000 clones; 80% were seen once. The V and J ends lost 4 bases and 0 bases respectively, with 10 bases between them. Germline CDR1 SNHLY, CDR2 FYNNEI. The CDR3 loop spans 14 amino acids. The TCR comes from a human donor in a cohort sampled during active COVID-19. The chain employs TRBV2 and TRBJ2-7; D remains ambiguous. Input material: peripheral blood. The CDR3 protein is CASSVASSSYEQYF. Here the CDR3 DNA reads TGTGCCAGCAGTGTAGCTAGTAGCTCCTACGAGCAGTACTTC.